The 12 T cell receptor beta chains reported below all come from one sample, sequenced in a study of shared clonotypes between healthy human individuals. Libraries were prepared by immunoSEQ multiplex PCR; TCRdb keeps only in-frame clonotypes and omits some of them. The data contain about 2.1 million clones, approximately 92% of them singletons. Naive-designated CD8 cells lacked CD45RO, were positively enriched for CCR7, and omitted terminally differentiated effector memory CD45RA+ cells. The specimen was naive CD8+ T cells from PBMCs. These receptors were collected from a man younger than 35 in good health. Some clones in this sample may be carry-over from other donors' samples.

V usage is TRBV9 and J usage is TRBJ1-2; 7 nucleotides line up with TRBD1. V lost 2 bases and J lost 4; bases outside the gene matches: 8. CDR1 and CDR2 (germline): SGDLS, YYNGEE. This CDR3 comprises 15 residues. This CDR3 is CASSVGQVGPYGYTF. CDR3 nucleotide sequence: TGTGCCAGCAGCGTCGGACAGGTCGGACCCTATGGCTACACCTTC. The variable domain in full, with the rest retrieved from reference TRBV9 and TRBJ1-2, is DSGVTQTPKHLITATGQRVTLRCSPRSGDLSVYWYQQSLDQGLQFLIQYYNGEERAKGNILERFSAQQFPDLHSELNLSSLELGDSALYFCASSVGQVGPYGYTFGSGTRLTVV.

V is TRBV6-1 and J is TRBJ1-1; possibly TRBD1 for D (5 bases). Germline-derived CDR1 and CDR2 are MNHNS and SASEGT. V lost 5 bases and J lost 8, with 15 bases in between. The CDR3 extends over 13 amino acids. The CDR3 reads CASSLGDLPEAFF. The CDR3 DNA reads TGTGCCAGCAGTTTGGGGGACCTACCCGAAGCTTTCTTT.

The rearrangement links TRBV9 to TRBJ2-7, with 11 nucleotides matching TRBD2. J was trimmed by 3 bases and V by 4 bases; bases with no gene match: 9. The germline gives CDR1 SGDLS, CDR2 YYNGEE. The CDR3 spans 16 residues. This CDR3 is CASSRRLAGTLYEQYF. In nucleotides, the CDR3 is TGTGCCAGCAGCCGAAGACTAGCGGGGACCCTCTACGAGCAGTACTTC.

V is TRBV18 and J is TRBJ2-5; 8 bases align to TRBD2. V shed 2 bases, J shed 0 bases, and the junction held 8 bases outside the gene matches. The CDR3 loop spans 17 amino acids. Germline V gene lookup returns CDR1 KGHSH and CDR2 LQKENI. The CDR3 DNA reads as TGTGCCAGCTCACCAAATTTACTAGCGGCGTACCAAGAGACCCAGTACTTC. This encodes CASSPNLLAAYQETQYF.

The chain joins TRBV9 to TRBJ2-2; no definite D call. V lost 1 base to trimming and J lost 7 bases, with 8 bases between them. Germline V lookup: CDR1 SGDLS, CDR2 YYNGEE. This CDR3 is 13 amino acids long. CDR3 DNA sequence: TGTGCCAGCAGCGTATTGGGTTTCGGGGAGCTGTTTTTT. Translating gives CASSVLGFGELFF.

The chain links TRBV7-9 to TRBJ2-2; 7 nucleotides align to TRBD1. This CDR3 comprises 19 residues. The germline gives CDR1 SEHNR, CDR2 FQNEAQ (reference sequence). J gave up 0 bases and V 5 bases, and 15 bases lay outside the gene matches. Here the CDR3 DNA reads TGTGCCAGCAGCCCAGGGACCCGACAGGGAAATTCGAACACCGGGGAGCTGTTTTTT. Its translation: CASSPGTRQGNSNTGELFF.

This chain connects TRBV28 to TRBJ2-2; unclear D gene. From germline, CDR1 is MDHEN and CDR2 SYDVKM. V dropped 4 bases and J dropped 3 bases, with 3 bases sitting between them. The CDR3 consists of 12 residues. CDR3 region: CASSYYTGELFF. The DNA of the CDR3 is TGTGCCAGCAGTTATTACACCGGGGAGCTGTTTTTT.

The CDR3 sequence: CASSPTGGGTNTEAFF. The CDR3, as DNA: TGCGCCAGCAGCCCCACCGGGGGAGGGACGAACACTGAAGCTTTCTTT. V gene TRBV5-1 combines with J gene TRBJ1-1; D perhaps matches TRBD1 (5 bases). The CDR3 runs to 16 residues. The V gene's germline CDR1 is SGHRS and CDR2 YFSETQ. The ends were cut back, 4 bases at V and 1 base at J, with 17 bases in the middle.

Worth noting for this clone: Other DNA sequences in this sample translate to the same CDR3. The V call is TRBV27, the J call TRBJ2-1; D unresolved. CDR1 and CDR2 (germline): MNHEY, SMNVEV (reference sequence). Trimming took off 0 bases at V and 8 bases at J, with 5 bases between the two ends. The CDR3 sequence is 12 residues long. The CDR3 nucleotides read TGTGCCAGCAGTTTATCAGGCCATGAGCAGTTCTTC. Translated, it gives CASSLSGHEQFF.

The chain has TRBV7-6 and TRBJ2-1; 7 bases map to TRBD2. Per germline, CDR1 SGHVS and CDR2 FNYEAQ. This CDR3 comprises 14 residues. The junction had 7 bases not matched to a gene; V was cut back by 5 bases and J by 6 bases. CDR3 sequence: CASSLGLPSNEQFF. CDR3 DNA: TGTGCCAGCAGCCTGGGACTACCTTCCAATGAGCAGTTCTTC.

Worth noting for this clone: The identical CDR3 is also encoded by other nucleotide sequences in the sample. V usage is TRBV27 and J usage is TRBJ2-7; 10 bases align to TRBD2. CDR1 MNHEY and CDR2 SMNVEV come from the germline V gene (reference sequence). This CDR3 region has 15 residues. J lost 1 base, V lost 5 bases, and 5 bases had no gene match. The CDR3 DNA reads TGTGCCAGCAGTCCCCTAGCGGGAGAGTCCTACGAGCAGTACTTC. This translates into CASSPLAGESYEQYF.

This chain links TRBV7-3 with TRBJ2-1; D is possibly TRBD1 (7 bases). Between the trimmed V and J ends, which lost 1 base and 0 bases, there was a span of 10 bases. Germline V gene lookup returns CDR1 SGHTA and CDR2 FQGTGA. This CDR3 comprises 16 residues. The CDR3 DNA follows: TGTGCCAGCAGCTTAAACAGGGGAGGCTCCTACAATGAGCAGTTCTTC. Amino acid sequence: CASSLNRGGSYNEQFF.